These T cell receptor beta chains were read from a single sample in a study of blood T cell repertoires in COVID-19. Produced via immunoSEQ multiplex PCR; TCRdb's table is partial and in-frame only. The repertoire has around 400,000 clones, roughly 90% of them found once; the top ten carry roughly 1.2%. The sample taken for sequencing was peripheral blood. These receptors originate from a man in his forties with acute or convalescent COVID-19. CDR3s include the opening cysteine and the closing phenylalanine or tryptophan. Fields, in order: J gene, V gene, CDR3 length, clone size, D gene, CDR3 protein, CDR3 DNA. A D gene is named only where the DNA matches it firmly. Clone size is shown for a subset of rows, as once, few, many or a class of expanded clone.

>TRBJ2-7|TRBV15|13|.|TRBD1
CATSSTGDDEQYF
TGTGCCACCAGCAGCACAGGGGACGACGAGCAGTACTTC
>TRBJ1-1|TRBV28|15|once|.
CASSPPRRSGTEAFF
TGTGCCAGCAGTCCCCCAAGGAGGAGCGGCACTGAAGCTTTCTTT
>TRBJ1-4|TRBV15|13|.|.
CATSARLGEKLFF
TGTGCCACCAGCGCACGACTCGGGGAAAAACTGTTTTTT
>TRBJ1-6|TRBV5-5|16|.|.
CASSLVPGRTNSPLHF
TGTGCCAGCAGCTTGGTCCCAGGGCGGACGAATTCACCCCTCCACTTT
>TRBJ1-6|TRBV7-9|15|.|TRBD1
CASSLGDRLNSPLHF
TGTGCCAGCAGCTTAGGGGACAGGCTTAATTCACCCCTCCACTTT
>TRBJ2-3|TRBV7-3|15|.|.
CASSLSYGYTDTQYF
TGTGCCAGCAGCTTATCGTACGGGTACACAGATACGCAGTATTTT
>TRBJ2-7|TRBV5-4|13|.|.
CASSPGLSYEQYF
TGTGCCAGCAGCCCAGGACTGTCCTACGAGCAGTACTTC
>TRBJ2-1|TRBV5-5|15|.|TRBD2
CASSAPSGGLNEQFF
TGTGCCAGCAGCGCCCCTAGCGGGGGGCTGAATGAGCAGTTCTTC
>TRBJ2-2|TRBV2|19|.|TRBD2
CASSQARTSGPAATGELFF
TGTGCCAGCAGTCAAGCGAGAACTAGCGGCCCGGCCGCGACCGGGGAGCTGTTTTTT
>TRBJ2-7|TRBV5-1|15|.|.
CASSLGPGEGYEQYF
TGCGCCAGCAGCTTGGGACCGGGGGAAGGCTACGAGCAGTACTTC
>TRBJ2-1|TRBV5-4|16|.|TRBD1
CASSFFTGETYNEQFF
TGTGCCAGCAGCTTTTTCACAGGGGAAACCTACAATGAGCAGTTCTTC
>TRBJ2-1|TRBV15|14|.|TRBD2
CATSTEREVVEQFF
TGTGCCACCAGCACCGAGCGGGAGGTAGTTGAGCAGTTCTTC
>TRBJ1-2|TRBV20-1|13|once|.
CSASDSGGDGYTF
TGCAGTGCTAGTGATTCGGGGGGGGATGGCTACACCTTC
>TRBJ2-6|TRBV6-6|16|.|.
CASSYSYVSGANVLTF
TGTGCCAGCAGTTACTCGTATGTCTCTGGGGCCAACGTCCTGACTTTC
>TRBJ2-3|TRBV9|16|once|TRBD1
CASSVGQGASTDTQYF
TGTGCCAGCAGCGTAGGGCAGGGGGCTAGCACAGATACGCAGTATTTT
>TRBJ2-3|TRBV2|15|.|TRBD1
CATHIGTGNTDTQYF
TGTGCCACCCACATAGGGACAGGGAACACAGATACGCAGTATTTT
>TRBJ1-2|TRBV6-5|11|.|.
CASSPGVGYTF
TGTGCCAGCAGTCCGGGGGTTGGCTACACCTTC
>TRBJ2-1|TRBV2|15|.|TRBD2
CASSEVLAGYNEQFF
TGTGCCAGCAGTGAAGTTCTAGCGGGGTACAATGAGCAGTTCTTC
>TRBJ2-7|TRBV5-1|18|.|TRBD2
CASSQISPSSGGPYEQYF
TGCGCCAGCAGTCAGATTAGCCCCTCTAGCGGGGGGCCCTACGAGCAGTACTTC
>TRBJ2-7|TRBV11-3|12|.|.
CASSRDGYEQYF
TGTGCCAGCAGCCGCGACGGGTACGAGCAGTACTTC
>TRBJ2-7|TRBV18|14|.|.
CASSPSRETYEQYF
TGTGCCAGCTCACCATCCAGGGAAACCTACGAGCAGTACTTC
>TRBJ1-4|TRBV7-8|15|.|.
CASSLAGAGNEKLFF
TGTGCCAGCAGCTTAGCGGGGGCCGGTAATGAAAAACTGTTTTTT
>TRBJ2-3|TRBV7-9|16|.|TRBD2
CASSPLAGESTDTQYF
TGTGCCAGCAGCCCGCTAGCGGGAGAGAGCACAGATACGCAGTATTTT
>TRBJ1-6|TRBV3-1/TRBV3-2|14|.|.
CASSETGFNSPLHF
TGTGCCAGCAGCGAGACGGGGTTTAATTCACCCCTCCACTTT
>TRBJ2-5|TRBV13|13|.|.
CASSLVPGETQYF
TGTGCCAGCAGCTTAGTTCCAGGAGAGACCCAGTACTTC
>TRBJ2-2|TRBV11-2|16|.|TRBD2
CASSRFSGTNTGELFF
TGTGCCAGCAGCCGGTTTAGCGGGACGAACACCGGGGAGCTGTTTTTT
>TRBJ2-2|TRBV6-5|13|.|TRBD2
CASRLAGGGELFF
TGTGCCAGCAGACTAGCGGGGGGAGGGGAGCTGTTTTTT
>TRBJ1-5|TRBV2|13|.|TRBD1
CASKTQGGQPQHF
TGTGCCAGCAAAACCCAGGGGGGTCAGCCCCAGCATTTT
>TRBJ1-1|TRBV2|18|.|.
CASSEARPQTGRNTEAFF
TGTGCCAGCAGTGAAGCACGACCCCAGACAGGAAGAAACACTGAAGCTTTCTTT
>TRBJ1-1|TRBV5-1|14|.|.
CASSGTRRNTEAFF
TGCGCCAGCAGCGGAACTAGACGGAACACTGAAGCTTTCTTT
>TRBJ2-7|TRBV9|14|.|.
CASSALGGSGEQYF
TGTGCCAGCAGCGCGCTCGGAGGGTCTGGCGAGCAGTACTTC
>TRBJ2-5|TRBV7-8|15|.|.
CASSLRAGQGETQYF
TGTGCCAGCAGCTTAAGGGCAGGGCAGGGAGAGACCCAGTACTTC
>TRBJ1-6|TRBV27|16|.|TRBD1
CASSPGTVVYNSPLHF
TGTGCCAGCAGTCCCGGGACAGTTGTCTATAATTCACCCCTCCACTTT
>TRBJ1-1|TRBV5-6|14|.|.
CASSLVRGNTEAFF
TGTGCCAGCAGCTTGGTACGGGGGAACACTGAAGCTTTCTTT
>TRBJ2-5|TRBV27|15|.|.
CASSLSNGHGETQYF
TGTGCCAGCAGTTTGTCGAATGGGCATGGGGAGACCCAGTACTTC
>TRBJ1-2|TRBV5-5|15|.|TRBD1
CASSREPGQPYGYTF
TGTGCCAGCAGCCGAGAACCGGGACAGCCTTATGGCTACACCTTC
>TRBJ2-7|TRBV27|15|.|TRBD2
CASSLEAGAAYEQYF
TGTGCCAGCAGTTTAGAAGCGGGGGCTGCCTACGAGCAGTACTTC
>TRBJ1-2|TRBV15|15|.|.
CATSREAGSNYGYTF
TGTGCCACCAGCAGAGAGGCGGGTTCTAACTATGGCTACACCTTC
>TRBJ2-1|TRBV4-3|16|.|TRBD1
CASSLRTGGHYNEQFF
TGCGCCAGCAGCCTCAGAACAGGGGGTCACTACAATGAGCAGTTCTTC
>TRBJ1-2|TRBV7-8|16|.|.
CASTPTRFRGGDGYTF
TGTGCCAGCACCCCCACGCGATTTAGGGGAGGCGATGGCTACACCTTC
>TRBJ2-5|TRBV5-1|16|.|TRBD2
CASSPRTSGGKETQYF
TGCGCCAGCAGCCCGAGGACTAGCGGGGGAAAAGAGACCCAGTACTTC
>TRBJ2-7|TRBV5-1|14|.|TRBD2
CASSLGSGGYEQYF
TGCGCCAGCAGCTTGGGTAGCGGGGGCTACGAGCAGTACTTC
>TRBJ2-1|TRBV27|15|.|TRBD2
CASSLLAGAYREQFF
TGTGCCAGCTCTCTGCTAGCGGGGGCCTATCGTGAGCAGTTCTTC
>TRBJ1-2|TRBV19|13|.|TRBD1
CASSMGQNYGYTF
TGTGCCAGTAGTATGGGACAGAACTATGGCTACACCTTC
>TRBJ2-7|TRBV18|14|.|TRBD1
CASSSGTGFYEQYF
TGTGCCAGCTCATCCGGGACAGGGTTCTACGAGCAGTACTTC
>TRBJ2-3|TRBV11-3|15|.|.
CASSGGALGEDTQYF
TGTGCCAGCAGCGGGGGGGCCTTAGGGGAAGATACGCAGTATTTT
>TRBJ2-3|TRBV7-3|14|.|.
CASSIQQSTDTQYF
TGTGCCAGCAGCATACAGCAAAGCACAGATACGCAGTATTTT
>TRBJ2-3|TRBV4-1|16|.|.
CASSQDFSGYTDTQYF
TGCGCCAGCAGCCAAGACTTCAGCGGGTACACAGATACGCAGTATTTT
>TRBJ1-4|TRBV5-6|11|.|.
CASSLGSVSVF
TGTGCCAGCAGCTTGGGGTCAGTTTCCGTTTTT